This T cell receptor beta chain was obtained from a study of Ad26.COV2.S vaccination and SARS-CoV-2 variants (dated by TCRdb to the early 2020s). Notes on the research overall: Donors in the vaccine arm were drawn from COV1001, a phase I-IIa trial of Ad26.COV2.S in healthy adults that was multicentre, randomized, double-blind and placebo-controlled. Ad26.COV2.S was administered intramuscularly at 5 x 10^10 or 1 x 10^11 viral particles, either as a single shot or as two shots given 56 days apart. TCRbeta repertoire sequencing was used to assess the specificity and breadth of SARS-CoV-2-reactive T cell receptors after Ad26.COV2.S vaccination. A total of approximately 30 samples were included in the TCR-sequenced set, comprising some 20 Ad26.COV2.S vaccine recipients, 5 placebo recipients and 8 SARS-CoV-2 convalescent individuals. Trial participants were randomized into five groups of five, in which low-dose or high-dose Ad26.COV2.S was given once or twice, or placebo was given on both occasions. Throughout the experiments and outcome assessment, investigators stayed blinded to trial group allocation. What the research found in general, with its limitations: Substantial breadth of spike-specific CD8+ and CD4+ T cell responses was reported after vaccination. Vaccine and placebo recipients had similar non-spike TCR breadth, a finding consistent with the vaccine containing only spike. Compared with placebo recipients, Ad26.COV2.S recipients showed higher spike-specific TCR breadth (P = 0.0014). The study lacked the statistical power to compare responses across vaccine doses or regimens. The authors noted that total T cell responses may have been underestimated by the TCR breadth and depth analyses.

Concerning this clone itself: There is no known antigen for this receptor. Per-nucleotide qualities are absent, and no much larger clonotype sits a single base away.

This specimen's treatment or condition label, interpreted: over 15 received Ad26.COV2.S at low or high dose, single or two shots; roughly five received placebo; per-sample allocation not given. For vaccine and placebo recipients, repertoires were sequenced using samples collected on day 63 after the first injection. Between 29 July and 7 August 2020, Cohort 1b enrolled 25 adults aged 18-55 years at one site in Boston, USA. Ad26.COV2.S was a replication-incompetent adenovirus type 26 vector expressing a prefusion-stabilized SARS-CoV-2 spike protein from the original Wuhan strain. Including the terminal cysteine and phenylalanine, the CDR3 comprises 13 residues. Only the CDR3 DNA stays, 39 bases, in frame from base 1. CDR1 LNHDA and CDR2 SQIVND are derived from the germline V gene (reference sequence). V loses 3 bases of germline sequence and J loses 2 bases, and the interval between the two ends is 8 bases.

The immunoSEQ Assay was the method used to sequence TCRbeta CDR3 regions. After extraction, genomic DNA underwent amplification by bias-controlled multiplex PCR, followed by high-throughput sequencing. For the original study's pipeline: To quantify the absolute abundance of every unique TCRbeta CDR3 region, sequences were collapsed and filtered. T cell fraction was estimated by normalizing TCRbeta template counts to usable DNA, which was measured by amplifying reference genes present in all nucleated cells. Repertoire TCRs were annotated as SARS-CoV-2-specific when V gene, CDR3 amino acid sequence and J gene were exactly matched to a known reactive TCR set. MIRA supplied the reference SARS-CoV-2 TCR set, which was filtered for enrichment in COVID-19-positive ImmuneCODE repertoires so that public or cross-reactive TCRs were removed. Using the MIRA antigens, annotated TCRs were further analysed by specific ORF or by position within an ORF. Breadth was defined as the number of annotated unique rearrangements divided by the total number of unique productive rearrangements, and depth was defined as the summed frequency of the annotated unique rearrangements. TCR breadth was compared between groups using two-sided Wilcoxon rank-sum tests. Imported from immuneACCESS, the table was reduced by TCRdb to in-frame sequences with V and J called. These copies leave out some clones; in studies compared against another copy, an unresolved V gene accounts for under half, and the cause of the remainder is not known. That table supplies the V and J calls and clone size; D and trimming were determined from the DNA. The sample contains roughly 400,000 clones, approximately 90% of them found a single time. About 1.9% of the sample is held by the ten biggest clonotypes.

The sequence derives from a person between 18 and 59 years old who received the Ad26.COV2.S COVID-19 vaccine or a placebo. Sequencing was performed on peripheral blood, taken in a trial of Ad26.COV2.S vaccine versus placebo. This chain joins TRBV19 to TRBJ2-7; a confident D gene designation cannot be given. For the CDR3, the sequence is CASSIGGTYEQYF. The DNA sequence follows: TGTGCCAGTAGTATCGGCGGAACCTACGAGCAGTACTTC.